One TCR beta chain is described in this entry. Some clones are missing from TCRdb's copy, which holds only in-frame ones; the method was immunoSEQ multiplex PCR. The sample has 140,000 or so clones, over 60% seen once. The sample comes from a study of cytotoxic CD8 clonotypes in ibrutinib-treated CLL. Sequences were derived from PBMCs, sampled after 12 months of ibrutinib treatment. The origin of this receptor is a human donor with chronic lymphocytic leukemia.

The DNA of the CDR3 is TGTGCCAGCTCACCACCGGGACAGGGGGGTGTTGAGACCCAGTACTTC. Translated, it gives CASSPPGQGGVETQYF. The genes are TRBV18 and TRBJ2-5; 11 bases fit TRBD1. Germline assignment: CDR1 KGHSH and CDR2 LQKENI. The CDR3 extends over 16 amino acids. V trimming: 0 bases; J trimming: 5 bases; junction bases outside the gene matches: 5.